This entry features one T cell receptor beta chain sequence. The data were obtained in a study of T cell changes during pregnancy in multiple sclerosis. V gave up 8 bases and J gave up 2 bases, with 4 bases separating them. Per the germline V gene, CDR1 is MNHNS and CDR2 is SASEGT. The CDR3 totals 11 residues. TCRdb's copy holds only in-frame clones and misses some; the assay was immunoSEQ multiplex PCR. The repertoire holds about 110,000 clones, with 85% to 95% as singletons. The receptor was derived from a female donor in good health, enrolled as a control in a pregnancy study. This material consisted of peripheral blood, taken in the third trimester of pregnancy. The chain combines TRBV6-1 with TRBJ1-5, with D unresolved. CDR3 nucleotides: TGTGCCAGCTCGGGCAATCAGCCCCAGCATTTT. Amino acid sequence: CASSGNQPQHF.